This TCR beta chain emerged from a study of cytomegalovirus exposure and HLA in healthy donors. Study background: Around 78 million unique TCRs, all from HLA-typed donors, were included in an early release of the data. Most donors, more than 80% of 398 genotyped, fell in the Caucasian-associated ancestry cluster.

60 Vbeta and 13 Jbeta primers were used in PCR. Assay: immunoSEQ multiplex PCR; the TCRdb copy retains only in-frame clones and omits some. In the table there are roughly 45,000 clones, approximately 77% of which are singletons. Overall study results and limits: Reported performance of the classifier showed diagnosis of cytomegalovirus status with high specificity and sensitivity. Fewer N-insertions than the 666-donor mean were reportedly shown by an Asian-associated ancestry cluster in a later analysis.

CDR1 KGHSH and CDR2 LQKENI come from the germline V gene. The CDR3 has 16 amino acids. Trimming removed 2 bases from V and 4 bases from J; junction bases left unmatched: 10. Notes on this clone: Its antigen is unidentified.

The sample comprised PBMCs. The chain links TRBV18 to TRBJ1-2, with 7 bases lining up with TRBD1. This receptor was taken from a man younger than 40 in good health and CMV-seronegative. The CDR3 loop is CASSPTDRPTSYGYTF. The CDR3, as DNA: TGTGCCAGCTCACCAACGGACAGGCCTACGTCCTATGGCTACACCTTC.